This TCR beta chain was recorded in a study of blood T cell repertoires in COVID-19. Study details: Collection of acute and convalescent COVID-19 samples took place in the United States, Italy and Spain. In each case, the material was cDNA or gDNA derived from T cells, B-cell-depleted T cells, or PBMCs.

Per the authors' pipeline: Estimates of nucleated cell counts were drawn from the amplification of reference gene primers. Data came from immunoSEQ multiplex PCR; TCRdb stores just in-frame clones and leaves some out. The D gene and trimming were derived from the DNA, and the V and J assignments and clone size from that table. Found here are roughly 130,000 clones, around 87% of them singletons; the top ten hold less than 4.5%. CDR3 length equals 15 residues. The V gene end was trimmed by 4 bases and the J gene end by 2 bases; junction bases not matched to a gene: 6. Germline V CDR1 and CDR2: SGHRS, YFSETQ.

This rearrangement joins TRBV5-1 to TRBJ2-1, with 7 bases matching TRBD1. The sequenced sample was peripheral blood. The sequence was obtained from a woman aged 55-75 years with acute or convalescent COVID-19. CDR3 DNA: TGCGCCAGCAGCCAGACAGGGATTCCCTACAATGAGCAGTTCTTC. Its translation: CASSQTGIPYNEQFF.